The present TCR beta chain was sequenced within a study of graft-versus-host responses after intestinal transplantation (dated by TCRdb to about 2021). Context from the whole study: The transplants that recipients got were multivisceral, liver-intestinal, or isolated intestinal. Every recipient was given anti-thymocyte globulin induction, then maintenance tacrolimus and steroids for roughly 3 years. After intestinal transplantation, graft-versus-host and host-versus-graft alloreactive T cell clones in the graft, circulation and bone marrow were tracked using bulk TCR-beta CDR3 sequencing. Alloreactive clones were identified by sequencing pre-transplant mixed lymphocyte reaction products and comparing them with unstimulated pre-transplant donor and recipient T cells. The cohort enrolled some 25 intestinal transplant recipients including one retransplant, and a few patients lacking pretransplant specimens were excluded. A peak of at least 4% donor T cells among recipient peripheral blood mononuclear cells was the definition used for donor T cell macrochimerism. Instead of going to the commercial service, samples from a few later patients were sequenced in-house on an Illumina MiSeq and processed with MiXCR. Overall study outcomes, separate from this receptor: GvH clones were found in recipient bone marrow, and some of the GvH clones appeared earlier in ileal mucosa or blood, which is consistent with an intestinal mucosal origin. Peak levels of circulating GvH clones were associated with declines in HvG clones early after transplant. The conclusions were limited by the relatively low number and heterogeneity of the intestinal transplant patients. In the allografts of patients with donor T cell macrochimerism, GvH to HvG T cell clonal ratios were high.

Receptor libraries were prepared by the immunoSEQ multiplex PCR assay. In most patients, genomic DNA was isolated using the Qiagen DNeasy Blood and Tissue Kit and sent frozen to Adaptive Biotechnologies for TCR sequencing. Adaptive Biotechnologies carried out high-throughput TCR-beta CDR3 sequencing of genomic DNA for most patients. On the authors' methods: TCR sequencing data for over 15 patients were retrieved from Adaptive's ImmunoSEQ software; three other patients were processed with MiXCR and VDJtools. CD4 versus CD8 sorting errors were corrected by removing sequences found in both subsets at a frequency ratio below 5:1. CDR3 nucleotide sequences shared between donor and recipient were removed because their origin could not be assigned. To be classed as alloreactive, a clone needed at least 2-fold expansion over unstimulated cells and a minimum CFSE-low frequency of 0.002% (template counts) or 0.001% (read counts). Clones were considered mappable if detected in sequenced pre-transplant spleen, lymph node, or MLR CFSE-low populations of the donor or recipient. Cumulative frequency of alloreactive clones was calculated as a percentage of all sequences weighted by copy number. In TCRdb, the immuneACCESS table is reduced to in-frame sequences with V and J assigned. These tables do not hold every clone; where another copy was compared, an unresolved V gene accounts for under half, and the others remain unexplained. For V, J and clone size, that table is used; D and trimming come from the DNA. Across this sample there are about 90,000 clones, with 91% seen only once. The ten largest clonotypes hold approximately 0.33% of the sample.

The intended sense of this specimen's time point label: cells obtained before transplantation from donor or recipient. CD3+CD4+ and CD3+CD8+ populations were FACS-sorted from unstimulated pre-transplant donor and recipient cells taken from spleen or lymph nodes. This clone was observed a few times. The antigen it recognizes is unknown. Per-base qualities were not stored, and no clone one base away is much larger. This receptor was obtained from a human donor who was the organ donor for an intestinal transplant. This material consisted of unstimulated CD4+ T cells sorted from spleen or lymph node cells, taken before transplant.

CDR3 loop: CASSPRGLGEKLFF. The DNA reads as follows: TGTGCCAGCAGCCCCAGGGGGCTCGGGGAAAAACTGTTTTTT. This chain joins TRBV28 to TRBJ1-4; 8 central bases correspond to TRBD1. The germline V end is reduced by 6 bases and the J end by 8 bases; junction bases left unmatched: 8. There are 14 amino acids in the CDR3, from cysteine to phenylalanine inclusive. Only the CDR3 DNA stays, 42 bases, in frame from base 1. The germline V gene encodes CDR1 MDHEN and CDR2 SYDVKM.